The 7 T cell receptor beta chains reported below all come from one sample, sequenced in a study of vaccination effects on CD4 cells after COVID-19. The antigens these receptors bind are not known. Data came from immunoSEQ multiplex PCR; TCRdb stores just in-frame clones and leaves some out. The data show approximately 61,000 clones, 60% to 75% seen once. Using viral peptide pools, the ViraFEST assay grew out antigen-specific CD4+ T cells prior to sequencing. Subsequent to a culture period of about ten days, CD4+ T cells were isolated. Vaccination of participants consisted of two doses of either the BNT162b2 or mRNA-1273 vaccine. Sequencing used CD4+ T cells from PBMCs cultured with HCoV-229E spike peptides, obtained after COVID-19 vaccination. These receptors originate from a human donor who received a COVID-19 vaccine.

This clone was detected once. The chain couples TRBV24-1 to TRBJ1-2, with D tentatively TRBD1 (5 bases). The V end lost 3 bases, the J end lost 8 bases, and 21 bases lay between the germline ends. CDR3 length equals 16 residues. Germline V lookup: CDR1 KGHDR, CDR2 SFDVKD. For the CDR3, the DNA is TGTGCCACCAGTGATCCGTCAGGTACAGGATCGGAGGGCTACACCTTC. Protein sequence: CATSDPSGTGSEGYTF.

The chain joins TRBV29-1 to TRBJ1-1; no definite D call. Trimming took off 7 bases at V and 4 bases at J, with 13 bases between the two ends. The CDR3 runs 12 residues. Per germline, CDR1 SQVTM and CDR2 ANQGSEA. The CDR3 protein is CSGGGLGTEAFF. The CDR3 region has the DNA TGCAGCGGGGGTGGGTTGGGCACTGAAGCTTTCTTT.

This rearrangement joins TRBV15 to TRBJ1-1; TRBD1 matches at 7 bases. J lost 1 base, V lost 2 bases, and 7 bases had no gene match. From germline, CDR1 is LNHNV and CDR2 YYDKDF (reference sequence). The CDR3 totals 16 residues. CDR3 protein: CATSRQTGAWNTEAFF. In DNA, the CDR3 is TGTGCCACCAGCAGACAAACAGGGGCTTGGAACACTGAAGCTTTCTTT.

The V gene is TRBV9, the J gene TRBJ2-1; TRBD1 matches at 7 bases. Germline-derived CDR1 and CDR2 are SGDLS and YYNGEE. J lost 9 bases, V lost 2 bases, and 8 bases had no gene match. The CDR3 is made up of 14 amino acids. The CDR3 region has the DNA TGTGCCAGCAGCGTTCAGGGGGTTGCCACTGAGCAGTTCTTC. Translating it yields CASSVQGVATEQFF.

Here the CDR3 reads CAIMRGLNTEAFF. CDR3 nucleotide sequence: TGTGCCATCATGCGGGGTTTGAACACTGAAGCTTTCTTT. This sequence joins TRBV10-3 and TRBJ1-1, with D uncertain. Trimming left V 7 bases short and J 0 bases short, with 9 bases between. Per the germline V gene, CDR1 is ENHRY and CDR2 is SYGVKD. The CDR3 spans 13 residues.

The chain combines TRBV12-3 or TRBV12-4 with TRBJ2-7; TRBD2 might be the D (6 bases). V was pared by 11 bases and J by 5 bases, with 19 bases between. This CDR3 contains 13 residues. The CDR3 DNA follows: TGTGCCTCTCAGGTGGCGGGGCCACACGAGCAGTACGTC. This sequence encodes CASQVAGPHEQYV.

V and J are TRBV5-1 and TRBJ1-2, with D perhaps TRBD1 (5 bases). Between the trimmed V and J ends, which lost 0 bases and 8 bases, there was a span of 14 bases. The V gene's germline CDR1 is SGHRS and CDR2 YFSETQ. The CDR3 covers 14 residues. The CDR3 loop is CASSLGAGLRGYTF. The CDR3 DNA reads as TGCGCCAGCAGCTTGGGCGCGGGGCTAAGGGGCTACACCTTC.